The source of this TCR beta chain is a study of shared clonotypes between healthy human individuals. The study, taken as a whole, reports: Blood was the only sampled material, and tissue repertoires likely differ. Several donors held 4.5% to 5% of naive CD4 clonotypes in common.

The protocol was immunoSEQ multiplex PCR, while the TCRdb copy is restricted to in-frame clones and leaves out a portion. This table holds around 1.9 million clones, about 92% found once. The CDR3 is 16 residues long. CDR1 is MDHEN, CDR2 SYDVKM, per germline. V was shortened by 5 bases and J by 2 bases, with 16 bases between the two germline ends. As defined, naive CD8 cells were CD45RO-negative and positively selected for CCR7, with terminally differentiated effector memory CD45RA+ cells excluded. Notes on this clone: Antigen: not known.

This sequence originates from a man aged 18 to 30 in good health. Some clones in this sample may be carry-over from other donors' samples. The sequenced sample was naive CD8+ T cells from PBMCs. This sequence joins TRBV28 and TRBJ1-5; possibly TRBD1 for D (6 bases). The CDR3 DNA reads TGTGCCAGCAGTCCCCAGGAGGGGGTGGGCAATCAGCCCCAGCATTTT. Its protein is CASSPQEGVGNQPQHF.